This T cell receptor (beta chain) was recovered during a study of graft-versus-host responses after intestinal transplantation. Study-wide background: Transplantation in recipients was multivisceral, liver-intestinal, or isolated intestinal. All recipients got anti-thymocyte globulin induction, then tacrolimus and steroids for about 3 years.

About this clone: The antigen remains unidentified.

The V end lost 0 bases, the J end lost 0 bases, and 10 bases lay between the germline ends. The germline gives CDR1 SGDLS, CDR2 YYNGEE. This CDR3 contains 15 residues. Generated by immunoSEQ multiplex PCR, the TCRdb table keeps only in-frame clones and is missing some. The sample carries 80,000 to 90,000 clones, 85% to 90% recorded once. This chain links TRBV9 with TRBJ2-7; no definite D call. This sample comprised unstimulated CD4+ T cells sorted from spleen or lymph node cells, obtained before intestinal transplant. The clonotype comes from a human donor who received an intestinal transplant. The CDR3 reads CASSVDIASSYEQYF. The DNA for the CDR3 is TGTGCCAGCAGCGTAGATATAGCAAGCTCCTACGAGCAGTACTTC.